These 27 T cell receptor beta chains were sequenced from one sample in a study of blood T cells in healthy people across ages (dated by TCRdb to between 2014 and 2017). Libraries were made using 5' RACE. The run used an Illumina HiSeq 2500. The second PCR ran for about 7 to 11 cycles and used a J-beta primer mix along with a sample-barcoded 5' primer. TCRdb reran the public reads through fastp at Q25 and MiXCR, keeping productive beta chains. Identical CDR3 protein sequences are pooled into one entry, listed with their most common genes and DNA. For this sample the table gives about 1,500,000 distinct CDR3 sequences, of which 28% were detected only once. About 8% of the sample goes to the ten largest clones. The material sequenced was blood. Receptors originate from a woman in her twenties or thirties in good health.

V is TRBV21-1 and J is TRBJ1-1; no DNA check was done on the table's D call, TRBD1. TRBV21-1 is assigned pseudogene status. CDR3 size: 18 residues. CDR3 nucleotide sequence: TGTGCCAGCAGCAAAGCGCTGGGGCCGACTTCAGGGAAGGGAGTAGCTTTCTTT. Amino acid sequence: CASSKALGPTSGKGVAFF.

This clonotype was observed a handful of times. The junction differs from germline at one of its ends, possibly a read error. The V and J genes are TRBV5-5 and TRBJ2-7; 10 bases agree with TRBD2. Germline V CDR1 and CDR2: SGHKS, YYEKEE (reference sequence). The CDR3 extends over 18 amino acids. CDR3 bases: TGCGCCAGCCGCCGGTGGAGGGCCTCGAGCGGGAGGGAAGACGAGCAGTACTTC. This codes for CASRRWRASSGREDEQYF.

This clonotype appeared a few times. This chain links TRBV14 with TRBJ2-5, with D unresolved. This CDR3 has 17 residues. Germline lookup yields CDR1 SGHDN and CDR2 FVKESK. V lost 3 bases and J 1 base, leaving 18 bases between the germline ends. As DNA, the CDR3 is TGTGCCAGCAGCCATTATATGGGCTCTGGGTTCCAAGAGACCCAGTACTTC. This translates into CASSHYMGSGFQETQYF.

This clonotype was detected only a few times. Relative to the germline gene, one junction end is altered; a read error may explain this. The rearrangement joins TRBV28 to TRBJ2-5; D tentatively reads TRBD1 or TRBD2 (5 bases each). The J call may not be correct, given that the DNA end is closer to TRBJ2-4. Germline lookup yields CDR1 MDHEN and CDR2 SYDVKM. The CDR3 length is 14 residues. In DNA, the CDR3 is TGTGCCGGCAGTTTCTCAGGGAGTGCGAACATTCAGTACTTC. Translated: CAGSFSGSANIQYF.

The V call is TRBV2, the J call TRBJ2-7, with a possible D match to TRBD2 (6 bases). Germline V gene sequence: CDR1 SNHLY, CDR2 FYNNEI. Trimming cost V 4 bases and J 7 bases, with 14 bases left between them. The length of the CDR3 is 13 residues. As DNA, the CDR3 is TGTGCCAGCAGTGGAGAGTCCCGGGGGGAGCAGTACTTC. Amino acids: CASSGESRGEQYF.

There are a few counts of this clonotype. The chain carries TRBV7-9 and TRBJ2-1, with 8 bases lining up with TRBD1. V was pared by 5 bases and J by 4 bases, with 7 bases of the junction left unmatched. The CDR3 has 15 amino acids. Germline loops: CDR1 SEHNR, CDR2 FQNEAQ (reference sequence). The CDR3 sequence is CASSRQGAGYNEQFF. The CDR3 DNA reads TGTGCCAGCAGCCGTCAGGGGGCGGGTTACAATGAGCAGTTCTTC. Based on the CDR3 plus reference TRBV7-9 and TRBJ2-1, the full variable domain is DTGVSQNPRHKITKRGQNVTFRCDPISEHNRLYWYRQTLGQGPEFLTYFQNEAQLEKSRLLSDRFSAERPKGSFSTLEIQRTEQGDSAMYLCASSRQGAGYNEQFFGPGTRLTVL.

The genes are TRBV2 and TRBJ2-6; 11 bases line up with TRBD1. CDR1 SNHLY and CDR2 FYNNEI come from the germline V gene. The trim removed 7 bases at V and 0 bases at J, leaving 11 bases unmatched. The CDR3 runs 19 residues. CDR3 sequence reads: CASIPMGTGGVSGANVLTF. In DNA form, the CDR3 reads TGTGCCAGCATCCCCATGGGGACAGGGGGTGTCTCTGGGGCCAACGTCCTGACTTTC.

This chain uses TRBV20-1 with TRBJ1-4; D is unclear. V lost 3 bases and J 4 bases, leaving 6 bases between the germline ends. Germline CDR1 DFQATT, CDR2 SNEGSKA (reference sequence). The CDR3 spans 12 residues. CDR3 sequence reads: CSASSVNEKLFF. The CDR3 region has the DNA TGCAGTGCTAGTTCGGTTAATGAAAAACTGTTTTTT.

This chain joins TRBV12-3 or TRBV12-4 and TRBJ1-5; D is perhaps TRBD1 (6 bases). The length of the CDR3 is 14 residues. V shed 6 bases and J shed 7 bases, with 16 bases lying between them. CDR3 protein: CASSPTGSEQPQHF. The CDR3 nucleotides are TGTGCCAGCAGCCCTACAGGGAGTGAACAGCCCCAGCATTTT.

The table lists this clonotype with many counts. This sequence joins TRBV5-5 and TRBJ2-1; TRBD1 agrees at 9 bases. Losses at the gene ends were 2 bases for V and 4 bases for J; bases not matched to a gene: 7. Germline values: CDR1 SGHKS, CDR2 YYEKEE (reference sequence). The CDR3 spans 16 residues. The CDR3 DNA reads TGTGCCAGCAGCTTCGGGGGACAGGGCGAGTACAATGAGCAGTTCTTC. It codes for CASSFGGQGEYNEQFF. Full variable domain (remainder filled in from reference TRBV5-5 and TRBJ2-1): DAGVTQSPTHLIKTRGQQVTLRCSPISGHKSVSWYQQVLGQGPQFIFQYYEKEERGRGNFPDRFSARQFPNYSSELNVNALLLGDSALYLCASSFGGQGEYNEQFFGPGTRLTVL.

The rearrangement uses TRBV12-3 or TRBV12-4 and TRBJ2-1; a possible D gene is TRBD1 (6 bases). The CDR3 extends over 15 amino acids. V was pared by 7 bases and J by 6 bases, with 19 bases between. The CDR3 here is CASTRQARTPNEQFF. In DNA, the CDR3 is TGTGCCAGCACCAGACAGGCTCGCACCCCCAATGAGCAGTTCTTC.

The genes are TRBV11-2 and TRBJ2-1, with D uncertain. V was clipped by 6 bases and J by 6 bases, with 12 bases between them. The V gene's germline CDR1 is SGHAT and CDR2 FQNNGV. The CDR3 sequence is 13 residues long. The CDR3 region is CASSREHLNEQFF. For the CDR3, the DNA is TGTGCCAGCAGTAGAGAACACCTCAATGAGCAGTTCTTC.

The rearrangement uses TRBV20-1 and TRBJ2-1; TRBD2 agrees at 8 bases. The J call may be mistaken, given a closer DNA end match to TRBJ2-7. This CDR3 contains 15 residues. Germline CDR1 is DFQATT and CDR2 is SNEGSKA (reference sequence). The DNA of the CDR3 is TGCAGCACGACACTCAGCGGGAGAAGGGACAATGAGCAGTACTTC. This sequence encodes CSTTLSGRRDNEQYF.

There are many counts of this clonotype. CDR3 DNA sequence: TGCAGTGCTAGGTCGCAGGGGGCGGACCAAGAGACCCAGTACTTC. Translation gives CSARSQGADQETQYF. This rearrangement joins TRBV20-1 to TRBJ2-5; 8 bases are a match to TRBD1. The germline V gene has CDR1 DFQATT and CDR2 SNEGSKA (reference sequence). The trim removed 3 bases at V and 0 bases at J, leaving 6 bases unmatched. The CDR3 loop spans 15 amino acids.

The DNA for the CDR3 is TGTGCCACCAGCAGTGCTCCGCCGAGCTCCTACAATGAGCAGTACTTC. Encoded protein: CATSSAPPSSYNEQYF. The chain recombines TRBV15 with TRBJ2-1; D not resolved. The J call may not be correct, given that the DNA end is closer to TRBJ2-7. CDR1 LNHNV and CDR2 YYDKDF come from the germline V gene (reference sequence). The CDR3 is 16 amino acids.

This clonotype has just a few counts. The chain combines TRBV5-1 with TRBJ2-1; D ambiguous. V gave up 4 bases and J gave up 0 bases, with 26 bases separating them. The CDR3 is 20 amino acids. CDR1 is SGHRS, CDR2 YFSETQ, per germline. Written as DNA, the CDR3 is TGCGCCAGCAGCCAGACGGCCGTTAAGGTCCGCGAGACCTCCTACAATGAGCAGTTCTTC. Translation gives CASSQTAVKVRETSYNEQFF.

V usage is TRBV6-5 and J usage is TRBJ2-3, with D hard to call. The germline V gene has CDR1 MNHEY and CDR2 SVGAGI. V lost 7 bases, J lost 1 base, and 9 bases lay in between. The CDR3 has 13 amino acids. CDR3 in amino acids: CASTGPGTDTQYF. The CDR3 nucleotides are TGTGCCAGCACAGGACCAGGCACAGATACGCAGTATTTT.

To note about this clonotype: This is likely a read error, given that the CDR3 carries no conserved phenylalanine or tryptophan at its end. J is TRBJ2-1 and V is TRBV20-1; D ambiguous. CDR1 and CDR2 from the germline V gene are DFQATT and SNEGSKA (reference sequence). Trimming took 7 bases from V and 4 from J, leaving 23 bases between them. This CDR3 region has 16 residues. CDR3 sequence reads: CSVNPPPNTLYNEQFL. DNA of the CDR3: TGCAGTGTCAACCCACCCCCCAACACGCTTTACAATGAGCAGTTCTTA.

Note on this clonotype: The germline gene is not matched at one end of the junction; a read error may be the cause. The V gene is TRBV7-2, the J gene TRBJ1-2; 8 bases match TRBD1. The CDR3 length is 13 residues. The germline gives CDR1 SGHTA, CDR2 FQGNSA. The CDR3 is CASSLGTGFGCTF. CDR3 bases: TGTGCCAGCAGCTTAGGGACAGGGTTTGGCTGCACCTTC.

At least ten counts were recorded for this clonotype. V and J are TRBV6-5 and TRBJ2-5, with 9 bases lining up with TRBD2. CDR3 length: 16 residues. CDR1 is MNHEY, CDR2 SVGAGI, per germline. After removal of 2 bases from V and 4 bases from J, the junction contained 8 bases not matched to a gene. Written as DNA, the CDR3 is TGTGCCAGCAGTTACCCTCCCAGCGGGGGGAGAGAGACCCAGTACTTC. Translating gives CASSYPPSGGRETQYF.

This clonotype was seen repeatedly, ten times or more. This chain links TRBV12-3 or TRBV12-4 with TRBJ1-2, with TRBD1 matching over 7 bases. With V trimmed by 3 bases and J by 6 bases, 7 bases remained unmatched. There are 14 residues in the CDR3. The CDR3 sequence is CASSLARGKDGYTF. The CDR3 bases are TGTGCCAGCAGTTTGGCCAGGGGGAAGGATGGCTACACCTTC.

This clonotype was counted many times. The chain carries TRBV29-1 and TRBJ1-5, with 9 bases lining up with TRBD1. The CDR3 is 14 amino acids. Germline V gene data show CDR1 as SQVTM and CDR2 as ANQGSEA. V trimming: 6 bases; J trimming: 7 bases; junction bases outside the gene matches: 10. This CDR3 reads CSVLTGGSEQPQHF. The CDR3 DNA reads TGCAGCGTCTTGACAGGGGGTAGTGAACAGCCCCAGCATTTT.

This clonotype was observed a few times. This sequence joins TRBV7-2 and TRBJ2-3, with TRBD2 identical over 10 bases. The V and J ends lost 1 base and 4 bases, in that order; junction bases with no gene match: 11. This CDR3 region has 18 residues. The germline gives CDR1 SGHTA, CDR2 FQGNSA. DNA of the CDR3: TGTGCCAGCAGCTTAGGGTTTGGGCCTAGCGGGAGTGCAGATACGCAGTATTTT. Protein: CASSLGFGPSGSADTQYF.

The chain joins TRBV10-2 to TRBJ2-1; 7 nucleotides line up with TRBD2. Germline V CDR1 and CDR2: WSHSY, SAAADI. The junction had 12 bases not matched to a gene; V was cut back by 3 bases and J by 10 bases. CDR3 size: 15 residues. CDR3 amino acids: CASSELGGSIGEQFF. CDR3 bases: TGCGCCAGCAGTGAATTGGGCGGGAGTATCGGGGAGCAGTTCTTC.

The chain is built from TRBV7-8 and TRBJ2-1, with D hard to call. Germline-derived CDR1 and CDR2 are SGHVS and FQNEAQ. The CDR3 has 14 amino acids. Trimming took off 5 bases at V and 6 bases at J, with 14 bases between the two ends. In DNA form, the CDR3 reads TGTGCCAGCAGCCCGAATTTCATGATCAATGAGCAGTTCTTC. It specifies CASSPNFMINEQFF.

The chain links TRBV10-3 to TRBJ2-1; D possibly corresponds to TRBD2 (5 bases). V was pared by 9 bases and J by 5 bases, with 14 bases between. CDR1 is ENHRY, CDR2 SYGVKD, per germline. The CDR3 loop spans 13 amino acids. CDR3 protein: CAIASAGNNEQFF. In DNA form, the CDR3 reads TGTGCCATTGCGTCCGCGGGCAACAATGAGCAGTTCTTC.

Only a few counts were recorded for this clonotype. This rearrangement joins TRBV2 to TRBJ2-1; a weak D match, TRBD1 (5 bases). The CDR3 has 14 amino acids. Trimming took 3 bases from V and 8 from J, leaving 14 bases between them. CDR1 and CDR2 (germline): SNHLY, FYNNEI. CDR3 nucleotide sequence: TGTGCCAGCAGTGATCTTTCCAGGGCGGATGAGCAGTTCTTC. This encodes CASSDLSRADEQFF.